These 7 T cell receptor beta chains originate from one sample sequenced in a study of cytomegalovirus exposure and HLA in healthy donors. The primer mix had 60 Vbeta and 13 Jbeta primers. Repertoires were generated with immunoSEQ multiplex PCR, while TCRdb's copy carries only in-frame clones and drops some. The data show about 130,000 clones, 8% to 9.5% seen once. Sequenced material: PBMCs. These receptors were taken from a man aged 35-49 years in good health and CMV-seronegative.

This clone has just a few counts. The rearrangement joins TRBV7-6 to TRBJ1-6, with D perhaps TRBD1 (5 bases). The germline V gene has CDR1 SGHVS and CDR2 FNYEAQ. The CDR3 runs 15 residues. The ends were cut back, 5 bases at V and 8 bases at J, with 16 bases in the middle. In nucleotides, the CDR3 is TGTGCCAGCAGCCTAGAGGCAGGGTCGGATTCACCCCTCCACTTT. Protein product: CASSLEAGSDSPLHF. The full variable domain, in which reference TRBV7-6 and TRBJ1-6 provide the parts outside the CDR3, is GAGVSQSPRYKVTKRGQDVALRCDPISGHVSLYWYRQALGQGPEFLTYFNYEAQQDKSGLPNDRFSAERPEGSISTLTIQRTEQRDSAMYRCASSLEAGSDSPLHFGNGTRLTVT.

This rearrangement joins TRBV5-1 to TRBJ2-1; TRBD1 matches at 8 bases. In germline, CDR1 is SGHRS, CDR2 YFSETQ. The CDR3 loop spans 15 amino acids. Trimming cost V 3 bases and J 9 bases; bases outside gene matches: 11. Here the CDR3 DNA reads TGCGCCAGCAGCTCCGGACAGGGCCCCCAGGGTGAGCAGTTCTTC. The encoded protein is CASSSGQGPQGEQFF.

This clone appeared a few times. The chain combines TRBV9 with TRBJ2-3; 11 bases are shared with TRBD2. The V gene end was trimmed by 3 bases and the J gene end by 6 bases; junction bases not matched to a gene: 15. Germline CDR1 and CDR2: SGDLS and YYNGEE. The CDR3 is made up of 18 amino acids. Here the CDR3 DNA reads TGTGCCAGCAGCGGCGAAGGTAGCGGGGGGGTCCGCCCCGATACGCAGTATTTT. This encodes CASSGEGSGGVRPDTQYF.

The chain combines TRBV29-1 with TRBJ2-7, with D maybe TRBD2 (7 bases). With 3 bases removed from V and 0 bases from J, the gap between germline ends came to 15 bases. The CDR3 consists of 15 residues. The germline gives CDR1 SQVTM, CDR2 ANQGSEA. Written as DNA, the CDR3 is TGCAGCGTTGAGGGGAGGGGGTCAAGCTCCTACGAGCAGTACTTC. Its translation: CSVEGRGSSSYEQYF.

V usage is TRBV29-1 and J usage is TRBJ1-5, with 8 bases aligning to TRBD1. Germline CDR1 reads SQVTM; CDR2 reads ANQGSEA. Germline trimming cut 7 bases from V and 4 bases from J; bases unmatched to any gene: 3. This CDR3 region has 12 residues. CDR3 nucleotides: TGCAGCGCAAGACAGGGGAATCAGCCCCAGCATTTT. Translated: CSARQGNQPQHF.

The V call is TRBV7-9, the J call TRBJ2-2; 7 bases map to TRBD2. V lost 0 bases, J lost 4 bases, and 2 bases stayed unmatched. CDR3 size: 15 residues. The germline CDR1 and CDR2 sequences are SEHNR and FQNEAQ (reference sequence). DNA of the CDR3: TGTGCCAGCAGCTTAGCGGGGGGGAGCACCGGGGAGCTGTTTTTT. Encoded protein: CASSLAGGSTGELFF.

This clone was recorded a few times. The chain employs TRBV5-1 and TRBJ2-3; tentative D call: TRBD1 (5 bases). The germline V gene has CDR1 SGHRS and CDR2 YFSETQ. The CDR3 totals 15 residues. Deletions cut 0 bases from V and 0 bases from J, with 8 bases between. The CDR3 loop reads CASSLDRISTDTQYF. DNA for the CDR3: TGCGCCAGCAGCTTGGACAGGATAAGCACAGATACGCAGTATTTT.